This passage covers 22 T cell receptor beta chains from one sample sequenced in a study of shared clonotypes between healthy human individuals. The data were produced by immunoSEQ multiplex PCR, yet TCRdb's version contains in-frame clones alone and is incomplete. The sample shows about 980,000 clones, about three quarters of them seen only once. The sample comprised memory CD4+ T cells sorted from blood. Subset defined: CD45RA-negative fraction. The receptor set was obtained from a man aged 18 to 30 in good health.

The chain uses TRBV11-3 and TRBJ2-2, with 9 bases fitting TRBD1. Trimming at V came to 2 bases and at J to 4 bases, leaving 8 bases not matched to a gene. The germline V gene encodes CDR1 SGHNT and CDR2 YENEEA. The CDR3 extends over 17 amino acids. The CDR3 loop is CASSLSRDRARTGELFF. CDR3 coding DNA: TGTGCCAGCAGCTTATCCAGGGACAGGGCGCGCACCGGGGAGCTGTTTTTT.

This clone was seen a few times. The J gene is TRBJ2-7, the V gene TRBV6-1; D is unresolved. Germline CDR1 and CDR2: MNHNS and SASEGT. With 7 bases removed from V and 0 bases from J, the gap between germline ends came to 16 bases. The CDR3 has 15 amino acids. CDR3 sequence (DNA): TGTGCCAGCACCTTTGTCGCGGCGAGCTCCTACGAGCAGTACTTC. The encoded protein is CASTFVAASSYEQYF.

This clone was detected once. The J gene is TRBJ2-7, the V gene TRBV19; 12 nucleotides line up with TRBD1. The CDR3 is 18 amino acids. Germline V gives CDR1 LNHDA, CDR2 SQIVND (reference sequence). J was trimmed by 6 bases and V by 0 bases; bases with no gene match: 12. The CDR3 is CASSIDLYTGTGGVEQYF. The CDR3 nucleotides read TGTGCCAGTAGTATAGATCTATACACCGGGACAGGGGGCGTCGAGCAGTACTTC.

V usage is TRBV7-2 and J usage is TRBJ2-3; TRBD2 might be the D (5 bases). CDR1 SGHTA and CDR2 FQGNSA come from the germline V gene. The V end was cut by 3 bases, the J end by 4 bases, with 5 bases between. The CDR3 has 12 residues. The CDR3 nucleotides read TGTGCCAGCAGCTTGAGGGCAGATACGCAGTATTTT. As protein: CASSLRADTQYF.

V usage is TRBV5-5 and J usage is TRBJ2-7; D unclear. The germline V and J ends were trimmed by 1 base and 3 bases, with 17 bases remaining between them. The CDR3 contains 16 residues. Germline CDR1 reads SGHKS; CDR2 reads YYEKEE (reference sequence). In nucleotides, the CDR3 is TGTGCCAGCAGCTTGTGGCACCGCGTAGAGTTCTACGAGCAGTACTTC. As protein: CASSLWHRVEFYEQYF.

The chain is built from TRBV9 and TRBJ2-2; no definite D call. V lost 4 bases, J lost 4 bases, and 5 bases lay in between. Germline CDR1 and CDR2: SGDLS and YYNGEE. The CDR3 has 12 residues. The CDR3 here is CASSSFTGELFF. The CDR3 DNA is TGTGCCAGCAGCTCCTTCACCGGGGAGCTGTTTTTT.

This clone has more than one count but fewer than ten. Other nucleotide sequences from this sample produce the same CDR3. V and J are TRBV30 and TRBJ1-1, with D perhaps matching TRBD1 (5 bases). The CDR3 loop spans 13 amino acids. CDR1 and CDR2 from the germline V gene are GTSNPN and SVGIG (reference sequence). Trimming shortened V by 0 bases and J by 3 bases, and 8 bases separated the two germline ends. Here the CDR3 DNA reads TGTGCCTGGAGTGTTCGGGGGGACACTGAAGCTTTCTTT. It yields the protein CAWSVRGDTEAFF.

The chain joins TRBV20-1 to TRBJ2-5; D gene unclear. Germline CDR1 and CDR2: DFQATT and SNEGSKA (reference sequence). V was cut by 7 bases and J by 1 base, with 4 bases left in between. The CDR3 runs 10 residues. For the CDR3, the DNA is TGCAGTGGGGTCCAAGAGACCCAGTACTTC. It codes for CSGVQETQYF.

This clone was seen a handful of times. DNA for the CDR3: TGTGCCAGCAGCTTGGCCCTACGGGGGGGTTCCGAGCAGTACTTC. Its translation: CASSLALRGGSEQYF. The chain has TRBV5-4 and TRBJ2-7, with TRBD2 matching over 8 bases. This CDR3 has 15 residues. The V segment lost 0 bases and the J segment 6 bases; nucleotides outside the gene matches: 8. Per the germline V gene, CDR1 is SGHNT and CDR2 is YYREEE (reference sequence).

This clone was found once. The gene calls are TRBV14 and TRBJ2-1; TRBD2 matches 7 bases. The germline CDR1 and CDR2 sequences are SGHDN and FVKESK. V was clipped by 4 bases and J by 3 bases; unmatched bases: 12. This CDR3 region has 17 residues. The CDR3 loop reads CASSPGRAGKVYNEQFF. Written as DNA, the CDR3 is TGTGCCAGCAGCCCCGGGAGAGCGGGGAAAGTCTACAATGAGCAGTTCTTC.

The chain is built from TRBV5-8 and TRBJ2-7; D remains ambiguous. Germline assignment: CDR1 SGHTS and CDR2 YDEGEE. The ends were cut back, 1 base at V and 1 base at J, with 12 bases in the middle. The CDR3 is 15 amino acids. The CDR3: CASSLSSAASYEQYF. In nucleotides, the CDR3 is TGTGCCAGCAGCTTGAGCAGCGCTGCATCCTACGAGCAGTACTTC.

The chain combines TRBV4-3 with TRBJ1-5; D is perhaps TRBD1 (5 bases). This CDR3 has 15 residues. V was clipped by 0 bases and J by 7 bases, with 13 bases between them. Germline-derived CDR1 and CDR2 are LGHNA and YSLEER. CDR3 region: CASSQDLVGGQPQHF. CDR3 DNA: TGCGCCAGCAGCCAAGATCTTGTGGGGGGGCAGCCCCAGCATTTT.

CDR3 DNA sequence: TGCGCCAGCAGCGGCGGACAGGGGTTCGGCGGGGAGCTGTTTTTT. This sequence encodes CASSGGQGFGGELFF. This chain uses TRBV5-1 with TRBJ2-2; 9 nucleotides line up with TRBD1. Losses at the gene ends were 4 bases for V and 7 bases for J; bases not matched to a gene: 8. Germline V gene data show CDR1 as SGHRS and CDR2 as YFSETQ. CDR3 length equals 15 residues.

This clone was detected once. The chain has TRBV6-5 and TRBJ1-2; 9 nucleotides agree with TRBD1. V dropped 6 bases and J dropped 8; count of bases not matched to a gene: 7. CDR3 length equals 13 residues. CDR1 is MNHEY, CDR2 SVGAGI, per germline. CDR3 DNA: TGTGCCAGCAGCTTGGGACAGGGTAGGGGCTACACCTTC. Translating gives CASSLGQGRGYTF.

The chain joins TRBV5-3 to TRBJ2-1; tentatively, D is TRBD2 (6 bases). TRBV5-3 is identified as an open reading frame with a role that is uncertain. V was pared by 5 bases and J by 0 bases, with 9 bases between. The CDR3 has 14 residues. In DNA form, the CDR3 reads TGTGCCAGAAGAACCGGGAGCTCCTACAATGAGCAGTTCTTC. It is translated as CARRTGSSYNEQFF.

The rearrangement links TRBV2 to TRBJ2-5; D is ambiguous. This CDR3 region has 13 residues. The V gene's germline CDR1 is SNHLY and CDR2 FYNNEI. Trimming stripped 7 bases from V and 1 base from J, with 10 bases between. The CDR3 bases are TGTGCCAGCATGAGAGGAACCCAAGAGACCCAGTACTTC. It is translated as CASMRGTQETQYF.

This clone was seen many times. The J gene is TRBJ1-1, the V gene TRBV18; D gene uncertain. This CDR3 comprises 13 residues. Trimming removed 4 bases from V and 4 bases from J, with 10 bases in between. The germline V gene has CDR1 KGHSH and CDR2 LQKENI. Written as DNA, the CDR3 is TGTGCCAGCTCACAGATATTGTTCACTGAAGCTTTCTTT. Amino acids: CASSQILFTEAFF.

In this sample, this clone turned up once. This chain uses TRBV28 with TRBJ2-1; maybe TRBD2 (6 bases). Germline CDR1 MDHEN, CDR2 SYDVKM. The CDR3 spans 12 residues. V lost 11 bases and J lost 1, with 9 bases in between. For the CDR3, the DNA is TGTGCCCTCCGGGGGTCCTACAATGAGCAGTTCTTC. Amino acid sequence: CALRGSYNEQFF.

This chain links TRBV30 with TRBJ2-7, with TRBD1 matching 11 bases. The CDR3 runs to 14 residues. The V and J ends lost 0 bases and 5 bases, in that order; junction bases with no gene match: 3. The germline V gene has CDR1 GTSNPN and CDR2 SVGIG (reference sequence). CDR3 protein: CAWSVGQGANEQYF. The CDR3 coding sequence is TGTGCCTGGAGTGTAGGACAGGGGGCGAACGAGCAGTACTTC.

The chain carries TRBV6-1 and TRBJ2-5; a weak D match, TRBD2 (7 bases). V was cut by 0 bases and J by 7 bases, with 12 bases left in between. This CDR3 has 14 residues. CDR1 and CDR2 (germline): MNHNS, SASEGT. This CDR3 reads CASSEAGGPGTQYF. In DNA, the CDR3 is TGTGCCAGCAGTGAAGCGGGGGGGCCCGGGACCCAGTACTTC.

The chain links TRBV30 to TRBJ2-7; tentative D call: TRBD2 (5 bases). The germline gives CDR1 GTSNPN, CDR2 SVGIG (reference sequence). The CDR3 spans 12 residues. Trimming left V 2 bases short and J 5 bases short, with 10 bases between. The CDR3 DNA sequence: TGTGCCTGGAGTTCACTAGTGGACGAGCAGTACTTC. Translated, it gives CAWSSLVDEQYF.

In its sample, this clone was seen a few times. The chain uses TRBV14 and TRBJ2-7; TRBD1 matches 9 bases. CDR1 and CDR2 (germline): SGHDN, FVKESK. Trimming cost V 3 bases and J 0 bases; bases outside gene matches: 6. The CDR3 spans 16 residues. The CDR3: CASSHLGQGNSYEQYF. The CDR3 coding sequence is TGTGCCAGCAGCCACCTGGGACAGGGTAACTCCTACGAGCAGTACTTC.